This entry concerns a single T cell receptor beta chain. The antigen remains unidentified. This table comes from immunoSEQ multiplex PCR, and its TCRdb copy is limited to in-frame clones, with some not included. The sample shows about 660,000 clones, approximately 79% of them seen only once. V was clipped by 1 base and J by 2 bases, with 11 bases between them. In germline, CDR1 is SGHAT, CDR2 FQNNGV. The CDR3 is 15 residues long. The record originates from a study of shared clonotypes between healthy human individuals. The study, taken as a whole, reports: Memory subsets generally showed lower estimated richness than naive subsets. Clonotypes shared by all four sorted-subset donors had higher generation probabilities than non-shared clonotypes.

This chain joins TRBV11-2 and TRBJ2-5; D might be TRBD2 (7 bases). This sequence originates from a woman in her 30s in good health. Sequenced input: memory CD4+ T cells sorted from blood. As for subset: CD45RA-negative fraction. The CDR3, as DNA: TGTGCCAGCAGCTTAGGGGGGGGCACACAAGAGACCCAGTACTTC. This sequence encodes CASSLGGGTQETQYF.